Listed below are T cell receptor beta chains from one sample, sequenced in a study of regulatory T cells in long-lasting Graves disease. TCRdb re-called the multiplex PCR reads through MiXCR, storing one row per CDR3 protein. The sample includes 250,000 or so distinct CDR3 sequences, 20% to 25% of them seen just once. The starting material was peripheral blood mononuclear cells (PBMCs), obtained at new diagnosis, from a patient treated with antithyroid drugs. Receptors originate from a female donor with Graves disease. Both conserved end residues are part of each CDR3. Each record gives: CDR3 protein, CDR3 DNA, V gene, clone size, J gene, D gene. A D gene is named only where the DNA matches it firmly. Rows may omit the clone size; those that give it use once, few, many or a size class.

CASRILAGGFLGANVLTF | TGTGCCAGCAGGATACTAGCGGGAGGGTTTCTGGGGGCCAACGTCCTGACTTTC | TRBV12-3/TRBV12-4 | many | TRBJ2-6 | TRBD2
CASSLDRTGDNEKLFF | TGTGCCAGCAGCTTAGATCGGACCGGAGATAATGAAAAACTGTTTTTT | TRBV11-3 | many | TRBJ1-4 | NA
CASSRQGIDEKLFF | TGTGCCAGCTCACGACAGGGTATTGATGAAAAACTGTTTTTT | TRBV18 | many | TRBJ1-4 | TRBD1
CASSLTGGSNQPQHF | TGTGCCAGCAGCCTTACAGGGGGCAGCAATCAGCCCCAGCATTTT | TRBV12-3/TRBV12-4 | NA | TRBJ1-5 | TRBD1
CASSFETPGRFF | TGTGCCAGCAGCTTCGAGACTCCGGGCCGGTTTTTT | TRBV7-2 | many | TRBJ2-2 | NA
CAIRDPGENQPQHF | TGTGCCATCAGAGACCCAGGTGAAAACCAGCCCCAGCATTTT | TRBV10-3 | few | TRBJ1-5 | NA
CASSPRMETQYF | TGTGCCAGCAGTCCTAGGATGGAGACCCAGTACTTC | TRBV2 | many | TRBJ2-5 | NA
CSARDPFGTDTQYF | TGCAGTGCTAGAGATCCCTTCGGCACAGATACGCAGTATTTT | TRBV20-1 | many | TRBJ2-3 | NA
CASSWDLNTEAFF | TGCGCCAGCAGCTGGGATCTGAACACTGAAGCTTTCTTT | TRBV4-1 | many | TRBJ1-1 | NA
CAWRLAGYNEQFF | TGTGCCTGGAGACTAGCGGGGTACAATGAGCAGTTCTTC | TRBV30 | NA | TRBJ2-1 | TRBD2
CASRTPGQGADTEAFF | TGCGCCAGCAGGACACCGGGACAGGGGGCCGACACTGAAGCTTTCTTT | TRBV5-1 | NA | TRBJ1-1 | TRBD1
CASSLGLRGPAGSSYEQYF | TGTGCCAGCAGCTTAGGGCTCCGAGGGCCAGCGGGGAGCTCCTACGAGCAGTACTTC | TRBV11-2 | many | TRBJ2-7 | TRBD2
CASKPAEGLNTEAFF | TGTGCCAGTAAACCCGCAGAGGGGCTCAACACTGAAGCTTTCTTT | TRBV19 | few | TRBJ1-1 | NA
CASSLSSQGAYNEQFF | TGCGCCAGCAGCTTGTCATCGCAGGGGGCCTACAATGAGCAGTTCTTC | TRBV5-1 | many | TRBJ2-1 | TRBD1
CASSSGALGTEAFF | TGTGCCAGCAGTTCCGGGGCCTTGGGGACTGAAGCTTTCTTT | TRBV28 | few | TRBJ1-1 | NA
CSAPSGGGGGKTQYF | TGCAGTGCTCCGAGCGGGGGCGGCGGCGGGAAGACCCAGTACTTC | TRBV20-1 | many | TRBJ2-5 | TRBD2